This TCR beta chain was recorded in a study of OX40 agonist ivuxolimab in advanced cancers. Study background: Administration of intravenous ivuxolimab to patients occurred every 2 weeks at 0.01 to 10 mg/kg. Patients with prior anti-PD-1, anti-PD-L1 or anti-CTLA-4 therapy were eligible; less than 50% had some.

Generated by immunoSEQ multiplex PCR, the TCRdb table keeps only in-frame clones and is missing some. The sample has around 62,000 clones; roughly 91% are singletons. The origin of this receptor is an adult with an advanced solid tumor such as melanoma, head and neck, liver or kidney cancer. This sample comprised CD4+ or CD8+ T cells sorted from blood, obtained in a trial of the OX40 agonist ivuxolimab.

The CDR3 is CAWSVLKWNYGYTF. The CDR3 nucleotides are TGTGCCTGGAGTGTACTTAAATGGAACTATGGCTACACCTTC. The rearrangement links TRBV30 to TRBJ1-2; D gene uncertain. The length of the CDR3 is 14 residues. V lost 0 bases and J lost 2, with 10 bases in between. Germline-derived CDR1 and CDR2 are GTSNPN and SVGIG (reference sequence).